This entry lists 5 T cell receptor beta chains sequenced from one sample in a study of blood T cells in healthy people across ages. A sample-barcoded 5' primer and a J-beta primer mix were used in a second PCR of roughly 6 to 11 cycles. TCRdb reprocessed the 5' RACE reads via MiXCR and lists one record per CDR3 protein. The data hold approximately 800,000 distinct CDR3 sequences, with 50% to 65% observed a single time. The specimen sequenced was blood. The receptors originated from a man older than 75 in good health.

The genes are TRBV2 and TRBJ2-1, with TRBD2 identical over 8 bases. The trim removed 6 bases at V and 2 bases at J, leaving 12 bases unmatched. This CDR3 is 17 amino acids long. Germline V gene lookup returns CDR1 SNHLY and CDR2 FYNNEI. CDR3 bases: TGTGCCAGCAGCGCGAGTGGGGCGGGAGGCGCCTACAATGAGCAGTTCTTC. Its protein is CASSASGAGGAYNEQFF.

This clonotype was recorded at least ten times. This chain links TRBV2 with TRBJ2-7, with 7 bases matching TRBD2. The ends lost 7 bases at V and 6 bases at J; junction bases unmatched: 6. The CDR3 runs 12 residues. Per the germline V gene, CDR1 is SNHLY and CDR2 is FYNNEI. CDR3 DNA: TGTGCCAGCACGCGGGAGTTTTCCGAGCAGTACTTC. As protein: CASTREFSEQYF.

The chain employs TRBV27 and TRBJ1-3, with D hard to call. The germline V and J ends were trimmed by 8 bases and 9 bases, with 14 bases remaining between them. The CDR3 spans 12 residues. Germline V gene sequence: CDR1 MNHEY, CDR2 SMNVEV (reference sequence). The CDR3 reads CASGPPGGTIYF. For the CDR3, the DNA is TGTGCCAGCGGGCCCCCGGGTGGCACCATATATTTT.

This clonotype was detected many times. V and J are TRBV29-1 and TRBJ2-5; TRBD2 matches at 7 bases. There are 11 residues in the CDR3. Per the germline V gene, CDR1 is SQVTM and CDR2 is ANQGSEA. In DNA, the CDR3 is TGCTCTGGGGGGGGGCAAGAGACCCAGTACTTC. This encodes CSGGGQETQYF.

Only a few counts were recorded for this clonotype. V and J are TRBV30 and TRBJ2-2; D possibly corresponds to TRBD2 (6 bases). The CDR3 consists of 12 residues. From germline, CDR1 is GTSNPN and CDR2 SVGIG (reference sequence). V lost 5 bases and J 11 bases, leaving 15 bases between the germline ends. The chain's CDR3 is CAWSWDSSELFF. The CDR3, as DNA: TGTGCCTGGTCATGGGACTCCTCTGAGCTGTTTTTT.